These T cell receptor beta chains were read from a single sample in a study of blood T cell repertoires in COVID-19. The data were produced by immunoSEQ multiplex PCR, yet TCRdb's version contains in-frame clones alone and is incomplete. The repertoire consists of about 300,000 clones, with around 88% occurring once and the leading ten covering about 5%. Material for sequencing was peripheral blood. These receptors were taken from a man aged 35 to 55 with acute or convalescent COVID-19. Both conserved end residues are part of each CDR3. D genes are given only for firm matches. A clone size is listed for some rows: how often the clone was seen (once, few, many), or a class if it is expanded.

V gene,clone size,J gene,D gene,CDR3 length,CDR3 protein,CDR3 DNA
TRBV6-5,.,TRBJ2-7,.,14,CASSYSKAGYEQYF,TGTGCCAGCAGTTACTCGAAGGCGGGCTACGAGCAGTACTTC
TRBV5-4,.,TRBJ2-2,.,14,CASSPRLDTGELFF,TGTGCCAGCAGCCCTCGACTAGACACCGGGGAGCTGTTTTTT
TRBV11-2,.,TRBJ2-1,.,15,CASSLGFSGSSEQFF,TGTGCCAGCAGCTTAGGTTTCTCGGGGAGCAGTGAGCAGTTCTTC
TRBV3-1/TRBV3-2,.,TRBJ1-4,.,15,CASSPLRRDVEKLFF,TGTGCCAGCAGCCCCCTTAGGAGGGATGTTGAAAAACTGTTTTTT
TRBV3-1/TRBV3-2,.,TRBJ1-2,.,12,CASSPREQSIHF,TGTGCCAGCAGCCCCAGGGAACAGAGCATACACTTC
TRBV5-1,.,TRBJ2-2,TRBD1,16,CASRNPGTADTGELFF,TGCGCCAGCAGGAACCCCGGGACAGCTGACACCGGGGAGCTGTTTTTT
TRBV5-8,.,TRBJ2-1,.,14,CASSLGASYNEQFF,TGTGCCAGCAGCTTGGGGGCATCCTACAATGAGCAGTTCTTC
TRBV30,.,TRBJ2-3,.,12,CAWTGSTDTQYF,TGTGCCTGGACAGGCAGCACAGATACGCAGTATTTT
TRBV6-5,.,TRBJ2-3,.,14,CASMRDIGTDTQYF,TGTGCCAGCATGAGGGACATTGGCACAGATACGCAGTATTTT
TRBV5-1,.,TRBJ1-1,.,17,CASSLEWAGALGDEAFF,TGCGCCAGCAGCTTGGAGTGGGCAGGGGCGTTAGGGGACGAAGCTTTCTTT
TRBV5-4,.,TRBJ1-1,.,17,CASSLGPGGTMNTEAFF,TGTGCCAGCAGCTTGGGGCCTGGTGGCACCATGAACACTGAAGCTTTCTTT
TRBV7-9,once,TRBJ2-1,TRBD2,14,CASSFSVAGDEQFF,TGTGCCAGCAGCTTTTCGGTAGCGGGGGATGAGCAGTTCTTC
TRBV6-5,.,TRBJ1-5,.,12,CAGGFSNQPQHF,TGTGCCGGGGGGTTTAGCAATCAGCCCCAGCATTTT
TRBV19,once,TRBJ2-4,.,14,CASTSLTGGNIQYF,TGTGCCAGTACCTCTCTCACCGGGGGAAACATTCAGTACTTC
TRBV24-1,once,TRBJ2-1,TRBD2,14,CATSGVAGGNEQFF,TGTGCCACCAGTGGGGTAGCCGGGGGGAATGAGCAGTTCTTC
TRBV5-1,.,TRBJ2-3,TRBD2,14,CASNGLAGSDTQYF,TGCGCCAGCAATGGACTAGCGGGGTCAGATACGCAGTATTTT
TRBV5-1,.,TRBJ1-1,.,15,CASSSQGYQSTEAFF,TGCGCCAGCAGCTCACAGGGATATCAGTCGACTGAAGCTTTCTTT
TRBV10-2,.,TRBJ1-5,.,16,CASSDLVTGGNQPQHF,TGCGCCAGCAGTGATCTCGTGACAGGAGGCAATCAGCCCCAGCATTTT
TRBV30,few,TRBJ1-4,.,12,CAWGGRREKLFF,TGTGCCTGGGGGGGCAGAAGGGAAAAACTGTTTTTT
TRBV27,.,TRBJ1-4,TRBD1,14,CASSFRDRNEKLFF,TGTGCCAGCAGTTTCAGGGACAGAAATGAAAAACTGTTTTTT
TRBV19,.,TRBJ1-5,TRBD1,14,CASSPQGGSQPQHF,TGTGCCAGTAGTCCCCAGGGGGGTAGTCAGCCCCAGCATTTT
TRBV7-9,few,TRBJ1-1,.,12,CASSRTGTEAFF,TGTGCCAGCAGCAGGACTGGAACTGAAGCTTTCTTT
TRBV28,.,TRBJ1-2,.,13,CASSTGTSYGYTF,TGTGCCAGCAGTACCGGGACATCTTATGGCTACACCTTC
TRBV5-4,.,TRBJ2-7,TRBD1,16,CASSSVPDRGSSEQYF,TGTGCCAGCAGCTCCGTGCCGGACAGGGGAAGCAGCGAGCAGTACTTC
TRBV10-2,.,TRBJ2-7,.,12,CASSTGTGEQYF,TGCGCCAGCAGTACAGGGACGGGGGAGCAGTACTTC
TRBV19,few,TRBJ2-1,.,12,CASSPGSHEQFF,TGTGCCAGTAGTCCAGGGTCCCATGAGCAGTTCTTC
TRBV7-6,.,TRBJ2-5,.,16,CASSLGQTGLTETQYF,TGTGCCAGCAGCTTAGGACAAACAGGGTTGACAGAGACCCAGTACTTC
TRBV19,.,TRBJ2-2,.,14,CASSIISFTGELFF,TGTGCCAGTAGTATAATCAGTTTCACCGGGGAGCTGTTTTTT
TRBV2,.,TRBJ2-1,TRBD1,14,CASSEGQGPNEQFF,TGTGCCAGCAGTGAGGGACAGGGCCCCAATGAGCAGTTCTTC
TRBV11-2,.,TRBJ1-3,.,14,CASSLSGNGNTIYF,TGTGCCAGCAGCTTATCAGGGAATGGAAACACCATATATTTT
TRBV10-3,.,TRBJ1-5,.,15,CAISESFLSNQPQHF,TGTGCCATCAGTGAGTCCTTTTTAAGCAATCAGCCCCAGCATTTT
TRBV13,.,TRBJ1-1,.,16,CASSPAAGPENTEAFF,TGTGCCAGCAGCCCCGCTGCGGGGCCCGAGAACACTGAAGCTTTCTTT
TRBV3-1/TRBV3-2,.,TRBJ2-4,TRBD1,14,CASSQGQGKNIQYF,TGTGCCAGCAGCCAAGGACAGGGGAAAAACATTCAGTACTTC
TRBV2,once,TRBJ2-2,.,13,CASNPTGTGELFF,TGTGCCAGCAATCCTACAGGAACCGGGGAGCTGTTTTTT
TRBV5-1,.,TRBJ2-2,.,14,CASSFIGGTGELFF,TGCGCCAGCAGCTTTATAGGGGGCACCGGGGAGCTGTTTTTT
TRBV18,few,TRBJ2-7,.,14,CASQGQVESYEQYF,TGTGCCAGCCAGGGACAAGTTGAATCCTACGAGCAGTACTTC
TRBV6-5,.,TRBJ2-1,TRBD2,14,CASTSGGGYNEQFF,TGTGCCAGCACTAGCGGGGGGGGGTACAATGAGCAGTTCTTC
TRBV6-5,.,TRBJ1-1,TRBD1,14,CASSSRQGNTEAFF,TGTGCCAGCAGTTCCCGACAGGGGAACACTGAAGCTTTCTTT
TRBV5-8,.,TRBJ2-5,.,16,CASSSGQGNLEETQYF,TGTGCCAGCAGCTCTGGGCAGGGTAATTTAGAAGAGACCCAGTACTTC